The 20 T cell receptor beta chains below were found in one sample sequenced in a study of blood T cell repertoires in COVID-19. Profiled with immunoSEQ multiplex PCR; TCRdb holds only in-frame clones, not every one. The sample has about half a million clones, approximately 83% seen once; the top ten hold roughly 3.2%. The sequencing sample was made of peripheral blood. The receptors here all came from a human donor in a cohort sampled during active COVID-19.

V and J are TRBV7-2 and TRBJ2-1; 12 bases fit TRBD2. The CDR3 spans 15 residues. V gave up 5 bases and J gave up 4 bases; unmatched junction bases: 3. Germline CDR1 is SGHTA and CDR2 is FQGNSA. The CDR3 region has the DNA TGTGCCAGCAGCCCCGGGACTAGCGGGTACAATGAGCAGTTCTTC. Translating gives CASSPGTSGYNEQFF.

V usage is TRBV5-1 and J usage is TRBJ2-1, with D possibly matching TRBD1 (6 bases). The germline CDR1 and CDR2 sequences are SGHRS and YFSETQ. The CDR3 is 15 amino acids. Trimming cost V 0 bases and J 9 bases, with 16 bases left between them. The CDR3: CASSLAGEPVFEQFF. The CDR3 DNA reads as TGCGCCAGCAGCTTGGCAGGGGAACCGGTTTTTGAGCAGTTCTTC.

The chain couples TRBV30 to TRBJ2-3; weak D call: TRBD2 (6 bases). This CDR3 region has 11 residues. The V gene's germline CDR1 is GTSNPN and CDR2 SVGIG (reference sequence). The V end lost 5 bases, the J end lost 6 bases, and 9 bases lay between the germline ends. CDR3 coding DNA: TGTGCCTGGTTGAGCGGGGATACGCAGTATTTT. It codes for CAWLSGDTQYF.

The rearrangement joins TRBV4-3 to TRBJ1-1; tentative D call: TRBD1 (5 bases). Trimming left V 0 bases short and J 7 bases short, with 9 bases between. The CDR3 is made up of 13 amino acids. The germline V gene has CDR1 LGHNA and CDR2 YSLEER. The CDR3 is CASSQDRGIEAFF. The CDR3 DNA reads TGCGCCAGCAGCCAAGATCGGGGGATTGAAGCTTTCTTT.

The V gene is TRBV27, the J gene TRBJ1-2; 8 positions agree with TRBD1. Germline CDR1 MNHEY, CDR2 SMNVEV (reference sequence). The CDR3 has 14 amino acids. After removal of 6 bases from V and 5 bases from J, the junction contained 8 bases not matched to a gene. CDR3 region: CASRQTGVGYGYTF. The CDR3 region has the DNA TGTGCCAGCAGGCAGACAGGGGTTGGGTATGGCTACACCTTC.

This chain connects TRBV10-3 to TRBJ2-3; 7 nucleotides align to TRBD1. The germline CDR1 and CDR2 sequences are ENHRY and SYGVKD. Germline trimming cut 3 bases from V and 2 bases from J; bases unmatched to any gene: 17. The CDR3 runs to 19 residues. CDR3 DNA: TGTGCCATCAGTGACTCCCCTCTGCGGACAGGACCGTTCACAGATACGCAGTATTTT. The encoded protein is CAISDSPLRTGPFTDTQYF.

This chain uses TRBV30 with TRBJ1-1; no clear D. The V end lost 0 bases, the J end lost 7 bases, and 15 bases lay between the germline ends. The CDR3 extends over 14 amino acids. The germline gives CDR1 GTSNPN, CDR2 SVGIG (reference sequence). This chain's CDR3 is CAWSVPRVNGEAFF. CDR3 DNA: TGTGCCTGGAGTGTACCCCGGGTTAACGGTGAAGCTTTCTTT.

The chain has TRBV15 and TRBJ2-6; D might be TRBD2 (6 bases). The length of the CDR3 is 18 residues. The ends were cut back, 0 bases at V and 2 bases at J, with 14 bases in the middle. The germline gives CDR1 LNHNV, CDR2 YYDKDF (reference sequence). The DNA of the CDR3 is TGTGCCACCAGCAGAGATTACCGGAGGGTGACTGGGGCCAACGTCCTGACTTTC. It translates to CATSRDYRRVTGANVLTF.

The chain combines TRBV7-3 with TRBJ2-2; 11 bases align to TRBD2. This CDR3 contains 15 residues. With V trimmed by 1 base and J by 6 bases, 1 base remained unmatched. The germline gives CDR1 SGHTA, CDR2 FQGTGA. CDR3 protein: CASSLIAGGPGELFF. CDR3 bases: TGTGCCAGCAGCTTAATAGCGGGAGGGCCCGGGGAGCTGTTTTTT.

This rearrangement joins TRBV28 to TRBJ1-1; 7 nucleotides match TRBD1. The CDR3 runs to 15 residues. The germline V gene encodes CDR1 MDHEN and CDR2 SYDVKM. After removal of 6 bases from V and 3 bases from J, the junction contained 10 bases not matched to a gene. This chain's CDR3 is CASSYNRGSHTEAFF. The CDR3 DNA follows: TGTGCCAGCAGCTATAACAGGGGATCCCACACTGAAGCTTTCTTT.

The V gene is TRBV19, the J gene TRBJ2-7; perhaps TRBD1 as D (5 bases). The ends were cut back, 3 bases at V and 3 bases at J, with 12 bases in the middle. The CDR3 loop spans 14 amino acids. The germline V gene encodes CDR1 LNHDA and CDR2 SQIVND (reference sequence). CDR3 residues: CASSILQGGYEQYF. The DNA for the CDR3 is TGTGCCAGTAGTATCTTGCAGGGTGGCTACGAGCAGTACTTC.

The chain joins TRBV5-1 to TRBJ2-7; 11 positions agree with TRBD2. The CDR3 is made up of 15 amino acids. The ends lost 7 bases at V and 0 bases at J; junction bases unmatched: 6. The germline CDR1 and CDR2 sequences are SGHRS and YFSETQ. CDR3 bases: TGCGCCAGCGCTCCTACTAGCGGGAGCTCCTACGAGCAGTACTTC. Amino acid sequence: CASAPTSGSSYEQYF.

This sequence joins TRBV3-1 (or the pseudogene TRBV3-2) and TRBJ2-7; TRBD2 agrees at 7 bases. V shed 4 bases and J 0 bases; nucleotides not matched to a gene: 9. Germline V CDR1 and CDR2: LGHDT, YNNKEL (reference sequence). This CDR3 spans 16 amino acids. CDR3 sequence: CASSPAERGSSYEQYF. CDR3 nucleotide sequence: TGTGCCAGCAGCCCCGCTGAGCGGGGCAGCTCCTACGAGCAGTACTTC.

The chain couples TRBV3-1 (or the pseudogene TRBV3-2) to TRBJ2-7, with D perhaps TRBD2 (5 bases). The CDR3 is 12 residues long. Germline V gene lookup returns CDR1 LGHDT and CDR2 YNNKEL (reference sequence). Trimming pared 1 base from V and 6 bases from J, leaving 7 bases between. The CDR3 bases are TGTGCCAGCAGCCAAGCACGGGGCGAGCAGTACTTC. This gives the protein CASSQARGEQYF.

The V call is TRBV4-1, the J call TRBJ1-2; a possible D gene is TRBD1 (6 bases). The CDR3 sequence is 17 residues long. Germline-derived CDR1 and CDR2 are MGHRA and YSYEKL. The V and J ends lost 1 base and 6 bases respectively, with 21 bases between them. The CDR3 is CASSQVVTGPSLNGYTF. The CDR3 nucleotides are TGCGCCAGCAGCCAAGTGGTTACAGGGCCTAGTCTTAATGGCTACACCTTC.

The genes are TRBV7-9 and TRBJ2-1; 10 positions match TRBD2. The V and J ends lost 4 bases and 3 bases, in that order; junction bases with no gene match: 3. The CDR3 length is 15 residues. Germline V gene lookup returns CDR1 SEHNR and CDR2 FQNEAQ (reference sequence). This CDR3 reads CASSSGLADYNEQFF. Written as DNA, the CDR3 is TGTGCCAGCAGCTCCGGACTAGCGGACTACAATGAGCAGTTCTTC.

The V gene is TRBV5-6, the J gene TRBJ1-4; 10 bases are shared with TRBD1. Unmatched junction bases numbered 5, after V lost 4 bases and J lost 8 bases. Per the germline V gene, CDR1 is SGHDT and CDR2 is YYEEEE. The CDR3 has 14 residues. The CDR3 loop is CASSETGGGEKLFF. The DNA for the CDR3 is TGTGCCAGCAGCGAGACAGGGGGCGGCGAAAAACTGTTTTTT.

Here the CDR3 reads CASSEVRVGTEAFF. The CDR3, as DNA: TGCGCCAGCAGTGAGGTGCGGGTGGGCACTGAAGCTTTCTTT. The genes are TRBV10-1 and TRBJ1-1, with D hard to call. CDR3 length: 14 residues. Trimming shortened V by 2 bases and J by 4 bases, and 11 bases separated the two germline ends. The germline V gene has CDR1 WNHNN and CDR2 SYGVQD (reference sequence).

The V gene is TRBV2, the J gene TRBJ2-1; 8 bases map to TRBD2. The J segment lost 7 bases and the V segment lost 3 bases, leaving 8 bases of the junction unmatched. The CDR3 is 15 residues long. Germline V gene data show CDR1 as SNHLY and CDR2 as FYNNEI. The CDR3 region has the DNA TGTGCCAGCAGTGATACTAGCGGAGCCGGAAATGAGCAGTTCTTC. This gives the protein CASSDTSGAGNEQFF.

The chain couples TRBV9 to TRBJ1-1; weak D call: TRBD1 (5 bases). CDR1 and CDR2 from the germline V gene are SGDLS and YYNGEE. Deletions cut 4 bases from V and 1 base from J, with 17 bases between. This CDR3 region has 16 residues. CDR3 amino acids: CASSPTSSGGNTEAFF. For the CDR3, the DNA is TGTGCCAGCAGCCCAACAAGCTCGGGGGGGAACACTGAAGCTTTCTTT.